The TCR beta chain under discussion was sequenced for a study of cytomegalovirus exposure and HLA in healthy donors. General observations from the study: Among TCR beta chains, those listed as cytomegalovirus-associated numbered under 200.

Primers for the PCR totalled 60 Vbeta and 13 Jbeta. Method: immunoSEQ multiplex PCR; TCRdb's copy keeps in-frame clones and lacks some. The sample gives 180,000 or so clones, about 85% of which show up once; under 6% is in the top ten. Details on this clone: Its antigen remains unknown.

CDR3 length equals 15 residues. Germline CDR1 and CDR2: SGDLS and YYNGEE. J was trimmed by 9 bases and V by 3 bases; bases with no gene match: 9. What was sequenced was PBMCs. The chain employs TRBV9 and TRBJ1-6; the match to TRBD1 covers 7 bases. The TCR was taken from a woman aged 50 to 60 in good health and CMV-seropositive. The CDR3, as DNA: TGTGCCAGCAGCGCCACGACAGGGAATGGTTCACCCCTCCACTTT. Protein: CASSATTGNGSPLHF.